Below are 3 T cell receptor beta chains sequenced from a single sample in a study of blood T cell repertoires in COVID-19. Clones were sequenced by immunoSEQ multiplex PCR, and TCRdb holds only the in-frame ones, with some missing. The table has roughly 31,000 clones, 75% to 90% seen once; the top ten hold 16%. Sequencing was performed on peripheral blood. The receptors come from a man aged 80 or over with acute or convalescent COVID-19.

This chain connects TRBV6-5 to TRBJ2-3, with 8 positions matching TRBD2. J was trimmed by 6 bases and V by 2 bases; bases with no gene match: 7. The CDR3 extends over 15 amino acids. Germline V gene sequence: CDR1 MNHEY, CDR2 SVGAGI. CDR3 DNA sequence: TGTGCCAGCAGTTACAAGGGACTAGGGGATGATACGCAGTATTTT. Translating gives CASSYKGLGDDTQYF.

DNA of the CDR3: TGCGCCAGCAGCTGGAGCGTCGGAGGCGAGCAGTACTTC. It codes for CASSWSVGGEQYF. This chain uses TRBV5-1 with TRBJ2-7; D is possibly TRBD2 (5 bases). The CDR3 totals 13 residues. Between the trimmed V and J ends, which lost 3 bases and 6 bases, there was a span of 13 bases. Germline V gene lookup returns CDR1 SGHRS and CDR2 YFSETQ.

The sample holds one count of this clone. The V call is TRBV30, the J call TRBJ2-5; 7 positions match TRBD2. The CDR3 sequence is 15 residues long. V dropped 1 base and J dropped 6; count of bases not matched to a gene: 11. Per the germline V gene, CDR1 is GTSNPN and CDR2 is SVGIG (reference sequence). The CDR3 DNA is TGTGCCTGGAGTGCTCTAGCGGTCTTGGGTCAGACCCAGTACTTC. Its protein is CAWSALAVLGQTQYF.